This T cell receptor beta chain was documented in a study of CD8 T cells in ankylosing spondylitis. The study, taken as a whole, reports: Made up of about eight highly homologous variants, a TCR beta motif appeared characteristic of ankylosing spondylitis blood.

In this sample, this clonotype turned up many times. No antigen is known for it. TCRdb independently ran MiXCR on the 5' RACE reads; one entry per CDR3 protein. Of 330,000 or so distinct CDR3 sequences in the sample, 6.5% to 10% were seen once. V lost 6 bases, J lost 2 bases, and 14 bases lay in between. From germline, CDR1 is SGHRS and CDR2 YFSETQ. The CDR3 length is 14 residues. The chain couples TRBV5-1 to TRBJ1-1; possibly TRBD1 for D (5 bases). Sample: blood, either unsorted or a sorted T cell fraction (not recorded which). This receptor was obtained from a male donor with ankylosing spondylitis. In DNA form, the CDR3 reads TGCGCCAGCAAAACCCAGGGACGAAACACTGAAGCTTTCTTT. Amino acids: CASKTQGRNTEAFF.